These 20 T cell receptor beta chains came from one sample sequenced in a study of blood T cell repertoires in COVID-19. TCRdb's table, derived via immunoSEQ multiplex PCR, lists solely in-frame clones and lacks some. The sample gives 200,000 to 250,000 clones, over 70% of which show up once; about 5.5% is in the top ten. Material: peripheral blood. The receptors here all came from a woman in her 70s with acute or convalescent COVID-19.

The J gene is TRBJ1-1, the V gene TRBV28; 11 nucleotides line up with TRBD1. In germline, CDR1 is MDHEN, CDR2 SYDVKM. The CDR3 is 15 residues long. The junction had 8 bases not matched to a gene; V was cut back by 5 bases and J by 6 bases. The CDR3 protein is CASSGGQGARPEAFF. The CDR3 DNA sequence: TGTGCCAGCAGTGGAGGACAGGGGGCGCGCCCTGAAGCTTTCTTT.

V gene TRBV30 combines with J gene TRBJ2-7, with TRBD2 matching over 9 bases. Trimming cost V 3 bases and J 4 bases; bases outside gene matches: 7. CDR1 GTSNPN and CDR2 SVGIG come from the germline V gene (reference sequence). The CDR3 contains 14 residues. The CDR3 DNA sequence: TGTGCCTGGAGCGGTGCGGGAGGGCCTTACGAGCAGTACTTC. It codes for CAWSGAGGPYEQYF.

The sample holds many counts of this clone. The V and J genes are TRBV18 and TRBJ2-5; 7 bases fit TRBD2. Unmatched junction bases numbered 6, after V lost 3 bases and J lost 5 bases. Germline CDR1 is KGHSH and CDR2 is LQKENI. This CDR3 region has 14 residues. The CDR3 protein is CASSPPDGRETQYF. DNA for the CDR3: TGTGCCAGCTCACCTCCAGACGGGAGGGAGACCCAGTACTTC.

This clone was counted only a few times. The V call is TRBV5-4, the J call TRBJ2-7, with 8 bases lining up with TRBD2. V shed 4 bases, J shed 3 bases, and the junction held 12 bases outside the gene matches. This CDR3 contains 16 residues. Germline-derived CDR1 and CDR2 are SGHNT and YYREEE (reference sequence). CDR3 protein: CASSPGGLAVYYEQYF. The CDR3 DNA is TGTGCCAGCAGCCCGGGAGGGCTAGCGGTTTACTACGAGCAGTACTTC.

The chain carries TRBV7-2 and TRBJ2-1, with 7 bases matching TRBD2. The CDR3 covers 17 residues. The germline CDR1 and CDR2 sequences are SGHTA and FQGNSA. J lost 3 bases, V lost 4 bases, and 12 bases had no gene match. The CDR3 here is CASSSSMGLADYNEQFF. The CDR3 DNA reads TGTGCCAGCAGCTCTTCCATGGGGCTAGCGGACTACAATGAGCAGTTCTTC.

The chain uses TRBV3-1 (or the pseudogene TRBV3-2) and TRBJ1-2; perhaps TRBD1 as D (5 bases). The V end lost 3 bases, the J end lost 7 bases, and 15 bases lay between the germline ends. CDR3 length equals 14 residues. The germline CDR1 and CDR2 sequences are LGHDT and YNNKEL (reference sequence). The DNA of the CDR3 is TGTGCCAGCAGCCATGAGGGAGGGGAGAGTGGCTACACCTTC. As protein: CASSHEGGESGYTF.

This chain connects TRBV29-1 to TRBJ2-7, with 7 bases identical to TRBD2. This CDR3 comprises 13 residues. With 2 bases clipped from V and 4 bases from J, the junction kept 5 bases outside the gene matches. Germline V gene sequence: CDR1 SQVTM, CDR2 ANQGSEA. The CDR3, as DNA: TGCAGCGTTGAATCAACTAGCGAGTACGAGCAGTACTTC. It is translated as CSVESTSEYEQYF.

V usage is TRBV9 and J usage is TRBJ2-1, with TRBD2 identical over 12 bases. The CDR3 is 13 amino acids. Trimming removed 2 bases from V and 15 bases from J; junction bases left unmatched: 6. CDR1 is SGDLS, CDR2 YYNGEE, per germline. The DNA for the CDR3 is TGTGCCAGCAGCGTGAGACTAGCGGGAGAGGCGTTCTTC. Protein sequence: CASSVRLAGEAFF. The full variable domain, rest sourced from reference TRBV9 and TRBJ2-1, is DSGVTQTPKHLITATGQRVTLRCSPRSGDLSVYWYQQSLDQGLQFLIQYYNGEERAKGNILERFSAQQFPDLHSELNLSSLELGDSALYFCASSVRLAGEAFFGPGTRLTVL.

The rearrangement links TRBV5-1 to TRBJ2-1, with D possibly TRBD2 on 6 matching bases. Looked up from germline, CDR1 is SGHRS and CDR2 is YFSETQ. The ends were cut back, 4 bases at V and 7 bases at J, with 15 bases in the middle. The CDR3 is 14 amino acids. DNA of the CDR3: TGCGCCAGCAGCGAGGAGGGAGTGGAAAATGAGCAGTTCTTC. This sequence encodes CASSEEGVENEQFF. The complete variable domain, with remaining parts taken from reference TRBV5-1 and TRBJ2-1, reads KAGVTQTPRYLIKTRGQQVTLSCSPISGHRSVSWYQQTPGQGLQFLFEYFSETQRNKGNFPGRFSGRQFSNSRSEMNVSTLELGDSALYLCASSEEGVENEQFFGPGTRLTVL.

V is TRBV19 and J is TRBJ2-4; TRBD2 matches 11 bases. This CDR3 has 17 amino acids. CDR1 and CDR2 (germline): LNHDA, SQIVND (reference sequence). V trimming: 7 bases; J trimming: 7 bases; junction bases outside the gene matches: 15. The CDR3 reads CASTKFALLAGENIQYF. In nucleotides, the CDR3 is TGTGCCAGTACCAAATTCGCCTTACTAGCGGGAGAGAACATTCAGTACTTC.

The chain employs TRBV4-2 and TRBJ2-7; 9 bases are shared with TRBD1. Trimming at V came to 4 bases and at J to 3 bases, leaving 7 bases not matched to a gene. The CDR3 has 15 amino acids. CDR1 and CDR2 (germline): LGHNA, YNFKEQ. The CDR3 DNA reads TGTGCCAGCAGCCCCCCGGGACAGGGTGGCTACGAGCAGTACTTC. Encoded protein: CASSPPGQGGYEQYF.

V and J are TRBV14 and TRBJ1-2; the D gene is possibly TRBD1 (5 bases). Germline V gene sequence: CDR1 SGHDN, CDR2 FVKESK. The V end lost 1 base, the J end lost 4 bases, and 7 bases lay between the germline ends. The CDR3 contains 13 residues. Here the CDR3 DNA reads TGTGCCAGCAGCCAAGGGGGGGGCTATGGCTACACCTTC. Translating gives CASSQGGGYGYTF.

The genes are TRBV2 and TRBJ1-2; 9 nucleotides line up with TRBD1. CDR1 is SNHLY and CDR2 is FYNNEI in the germline V gene. J was trimmed by 7 bases and V by 5 bases; bases with no gene match: 5. The length of the CDR3 is 13 residues. The CDR3: CASSITGGSGYTF. The CDR3 nucleotides are TGTGCCAGCAGTATTACAGGGGGCAGTGGCTACACCTTC.

The gene calls are TRBV5-1 and TRBJ2-1; D possibly corresponds to TRBD2 (6 bases). CDR3 length equals 16 residues. CDR1 is SGHRS, CDR2 YFSETQ, per germline. Trimming left V 1 base short and J 2 bases short, with 13 bases between. CDR3 region: CASSLLPGEAYNEQFF. DNA of the CDR3: TGCGCCAGCAGCTTGCTTCCGGGAGAAGCCTACAATGAGCAGTTCTTC. The full variable domain, its missing parts supplied by reference TRBV5-1 and TRBJ2-1, is KAGVTQTPRYLIKTRGQQVTLSCSPISGHRSVSWYQQTPGQGLQFLFEYFSETQRNKGNFPGRFSGRQFSNSRSEMNVSTLELGDSALYLCASSLLPGEAYNEQFFGPGTRLTVL.

V usage is TRBV23-1 and J usage is TRBJ1-3, with D hard to call. TRBV23-1 is an ORF, with its function uncertain. The CDR3 sequence is 16 residues long. V lost 2 bases, J lost 4 bases, and 15 bases lay in between. The CDR3 is CASSQARGDLGNTIYF. The CDR3 DNA follows: TGCGCCAGCAGTCAAGCCCGGGGAGATTTAGGAAACACCATATATTTT.

Written as DNA, the CDR3 is TGTGCCAGCAGCCTCGGGGGGGGCAGCTACGAGCAGTACTTC. Its protein is CASSLGGGSYEQYF. V usage is TRBV3-1 (or the pseudogene TRBV3-2) and J usage is TRBJ2-7; TRBD2 matches 8 bases. CDR3 length equals 14 residues. Losses at the gene ends were 4 bases for V and 3 bases for J; bases not matched to a gene: 5. Looked up from germline, CDR1 is LGHDT and CDR2 is YNNKEL (reference sequence).

This CDR3 reads CASTNSGNTIYF. CDR3 in DNA: TGTGCCAGTACCAACTCTGGAAACACCATATATTTT. The chain is built from TRBV19 and TRBJ1-3; the D is unclear. This CDR3 region has 12 residues. Trimming cost V 7 bases and J 0 bases, with 4 bases left between them. Germline lookup yields CDR1 LNHDA and CDR2 SQIVND (reference sequence). Complete variable domain (other parts from reference TRBV19 and TRBJ1-3): DGGITQSPKYLFRKEGQNVTLSCEQNLNHDAMYWYRQDPGQGLRLIYYSQIVNDFQKGDIAEGYSVSREKKESFPLTVTSAQKNPTAFYLCASTNSGNTIYFGEGSWLTVV.

J is TRBJ1-1 and V is TRBV10-3, with no clear D. The CDR3 is 12 residues long. The germline gives CDR1 ENHRY, CDR2 SYGVKD. V lost 0 bases to trimming and J lost 12 bases, with 11 bases between them. The DNA of the CDR3 is TGTGCCATCAGTGAGTCCGGGTCTGGGTCTTTCTTT. Amino acids: CAISESGSGSFF.

This clone was seen more than once but under ten times. This rearrangement joins TRBV29-1 to TRBJ1-3; tentatively, D is TRBD1 (5 bases). Germline CDR1 and CDR2: SQVTM and ANQGSEA. The CDR3 covers 15 residues. Deletions cut 4 bases from V and 3 bases from J, with 16 bases between. The CDR3: CSVGLGDSHGNTIYF. The CDR3, as DNA: TGCAGCGTTGGGTTGGGGGACTCGCATGGAAACACCATATATTTT.

The chain links TRBV2 to TRBJ1-1, with 7 bases matching TRBD1. Trimming removed 6 bases from V and 1 base from J; junction bases left unmatched: 5. The CDR3 length is 14 residues. Germline-derived CDR1 and CDR2 are SNHLY and FYNNEI. The CDR3 nucleotides read TGTGCCAGCAGCTACAGGGGTGAGAACACTGAAGCTTTCTTT. Residues: CASSYRGENTEAFF.